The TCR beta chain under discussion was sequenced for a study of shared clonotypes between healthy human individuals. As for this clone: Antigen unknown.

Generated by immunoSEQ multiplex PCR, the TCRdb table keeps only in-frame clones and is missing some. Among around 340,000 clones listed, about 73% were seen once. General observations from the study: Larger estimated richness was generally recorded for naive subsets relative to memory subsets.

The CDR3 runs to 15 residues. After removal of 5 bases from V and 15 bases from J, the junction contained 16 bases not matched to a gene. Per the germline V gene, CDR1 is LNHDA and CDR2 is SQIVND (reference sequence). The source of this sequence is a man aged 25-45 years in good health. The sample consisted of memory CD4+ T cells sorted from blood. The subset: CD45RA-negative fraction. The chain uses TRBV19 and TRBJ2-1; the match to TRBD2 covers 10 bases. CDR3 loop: CASSPDPTSGTPGFF. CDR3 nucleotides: TGTGCCAGTAGTCCAGATCCAACTAGCGGGACCCCGGGGTTCTTC. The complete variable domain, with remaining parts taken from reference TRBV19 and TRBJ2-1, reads DGGITQSPKYLFRKEGQNVTLSCEQNLNHDAMYWYRQDPGQGLRLIYYSQIVNDFQKGDIAEGYSVSREKKESFPLTVTSAQKNPTAFYLCASSPDPTSGTPGFFGPGTRLTVL.